Listed below are T cell receptor beta chains from one sample, sequenced in a study of control samples from healthy donors and cancer patients. TCRdb's table, derived via immunoSEQ multiplex PCR, lists solely in-frame clones and lacks some. Of approximately 140,000 clones in the sample, around 92% were seen once. The sequenced sample consisted of PBMCs. These receptors all stem from a man in his fifties with head and neck cancer. The CDR3 runs from the conserved cysteine through the conserved F or W. The order of the fields is D gene, clone size, V gene, J gene, CDR3 protein, CDR3 DNA. D genes are given only for firm matches. Size tells how often a clone was seen (once, few, many) or the class of an expanded clone, and some rows leave it out.

TRBD2	once	TRBV4-2	TRBJ2-6	CASSLPTSGTLKAFSGANVLTF	TGTGCCAGCAGCCTCCCGACTAGCGGGACGCTTAAGGCTTTCTCTGGGGCCAACGTCCTGACTTTC
TRBD1	once	TRBV14	TRBJ2-7	CASSQGQGPYEQYF	TGTGCCAGCAGCCAAGGACAGGGCCCCTACGAGCAGTACTTC
-	few	TRBV6-5	TRBJ2-1	CASSYYGRGEQFF	TGTGCCAGCAGTTACTACGGACGGGGTGAGCAGTTCTTC
TRBD1	-	TRBV4-1	TRBJ2-3	CASSQVRSGGTGDTQYF	TGCGCCAGCAGCCAAGTTCGGTCAGGGGGAACGGGAGATACGCAGTATTTT
-	-	TRBV6-6	TRBJ1-1	CASSYPQGGNFEAFF	TGTGCCAGCAGTTACCCGCAAGGAGGAAATTTTGAAGCTTTCTTT
-	-	TRBV5-5	TRBJ1-1	CASSLSGRGTEAFF	TGTGCCAGCAGCTTGTCTGGGAGGGGAACTGAAGCTTTCTTT
-	-	TRBV9	TRBJ1-2	CASSVDSNYGYTF	TGTGCCAGCAGCGTCGACAGTAACTATGGCTACACCTTC
TRBD2	-	TRBV7-9	TRBJ2-7	CASSSGTSGGNEQYF	TGTGCCAGCAGCTCCGGGACTAGCGGGGGTAACGAGCAGTACTTC
TRBD2	few	TRBV3-1/TRBV3-2	TRBJ2-1	CASSLIAGTSNEQFF	TGTGCCAGCAGTTTAATAGCGGGGACCTCCAATGAGCAGTTCTTC
-	-	TRBV7-9	TRBJ2-1	CASSPTGTNNEQFF	TGTGCCAGCAGCCCTACCGGGACCAACAATGAGCAGTTCTTC
-	-	TRBV7-6	TRBJ2-2	CASSLEMVGVIGELFF	TGTGCCAGCAGCCTGGAAATGGTGGGGGTCATCGGGGAGCTGTTTTTT
TRBD2	-	TRBV7-2	TRBJ2-1	CASSLEGVSGRFYNEQFF	TGTGCCAGCAGCTTAGAAGGTGTAAGCGGGAGATTCTACAATGAGCAGTTCTTC
TRBD1	-	TRBV29-1	TRBJ2-7	CSVEKGTGKVEQYF	TGCAGCGTTGAAAAAGGGACAGGGAAGGTCGAGCAGTACTTC
-	-	TRBV27	TRBJ2-5	CASSLVFQETQYF	TGTGCCAGCAGTTTGGTATTTCAAGAGACCCAGTACTTC
TRBD1	-	TRBV4-1	TRBJ1-3	CASSGPTGDSSGNTIYF	TGCGCCAGCAGCGGACCGACAGGGGATAGCTCTGGAAACACCATATATTTT
TRBD1	-	TRBV6-5	TRBJ1-2	CASSPRTGYGYTF	TGTGCCAGCAGTCCCCGGACAGGGTACGGCTACACCTTC
TRBD2	once	TRBV9	TRBJ2-1	CASSARQTLAGRYNEQFF	TGTGCCAGCAGCGCGCGACAAACGCTAGCGGGGAGATACAATGAGCAGTTCTTC
-	-	TRBV30	TRBJ1-4	CAWSTTVAKLFF	TGTGCCTGGAGTACGACAGTCGCAAAACTGTTTTTT
-	-	TRBV2	TRBJ1-6	CASSGGVWSTPLHF	TGTGCCAGCAGTGGGGGGGTGTGGAGTACACCCCTCCACTTT
TRBD1	-	TRBV3-1/TRBV3-2	TRBJ1-5	CASSPSRTGVQGNQPQHF	TGTGCCAGCAGCCCGTCGCGGACAGGGGTACAGGGCAATCAGCCCCAGCATTTT
-	-	TRBV5-4	TRBJ1-2	CASSPDTYGYTF	TGTGCCAGCAGTCCTGACACCTATGGCTACACCTTC
-	-	TRBV7-2	TRBJ2-4	CASSLRYGTKAKNIQYF	TGTGCCAGCAGCTTACGATACGGTACTAAAGCCAAAAACATTCAGTACTTC
-	-	TRBV10-1	TRBJ2-2	CASSTSNTGELFF	TGCGCCAGCAGTACCTCGAACACCGGGGAGCTGTTTTTT
-	once	TRBV30	TRBJ2-7	CAWSVAGYEQYF	TGTGCCTGGAGTGTAGCAGGGTACGAGCAGTACTTC
-	-	TRBV28	TRBJ2-7	CASSLVGYEQYF	TGTGCCAGCAGTTTGGTGGGCTACGAGCAGTACTTC
-	-	TRBV4-2	TRBJ1-1	CASSQGGEAFF	TGTGCCAGCAGCCAAGGGGGTGAAGCTTTCTTT
-	-	TRBV6-5	TRBJ1-4	CASRLQGGTNEKLFF	TGTGCCAGCAGGCTACAGGGAGGCACTAATGAAAAACTGTTTTTT
-	-	TRBV6-2/TRBV6-3	TRBJ2-7	CASSYTGTASYEQYF	TGTGCCAGCAGTTACACAGGGACGGCGTCCTACGAGCAGTACTTC
-	-	TRBV18	TRBJ2-5	CASTAYWASGETQYF	TGTGCCAGCACGGCTTACTGGGCGTCCGGAGAGACCCAGTACTTC
TRBD2	-	TRBV6-1	TRBJ2-3	CASSEIAGATSKQYF	TGTGCCAGCAGTGAAATAGCGGGAGCGACTTCTAAGCAGTATTTT